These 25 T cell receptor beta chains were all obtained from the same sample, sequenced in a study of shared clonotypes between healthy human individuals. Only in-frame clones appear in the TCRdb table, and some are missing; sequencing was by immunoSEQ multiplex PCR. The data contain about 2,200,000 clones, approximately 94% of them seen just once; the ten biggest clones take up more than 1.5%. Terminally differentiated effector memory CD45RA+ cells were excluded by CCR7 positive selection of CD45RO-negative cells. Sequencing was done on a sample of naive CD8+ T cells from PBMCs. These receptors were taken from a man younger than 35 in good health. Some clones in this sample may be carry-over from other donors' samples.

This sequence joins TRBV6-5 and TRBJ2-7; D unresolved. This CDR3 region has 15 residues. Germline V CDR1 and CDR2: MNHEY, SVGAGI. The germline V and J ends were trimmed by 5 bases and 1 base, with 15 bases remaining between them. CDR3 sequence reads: CASSPGSHPSYEQYF. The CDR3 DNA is TGTGCCAGCAGTCCCGGGTCCCATCCTTCCTACGAGCAGTACTTC.

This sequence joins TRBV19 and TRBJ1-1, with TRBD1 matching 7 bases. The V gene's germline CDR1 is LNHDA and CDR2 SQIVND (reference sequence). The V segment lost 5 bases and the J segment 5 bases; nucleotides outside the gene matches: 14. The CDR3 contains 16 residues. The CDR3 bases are TGTGCCAGTAGTCAGCTATTATCGGGCAGGGGGACTGAAGCTTTCTTT. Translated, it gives CASSQLLSGRGTEAFF.

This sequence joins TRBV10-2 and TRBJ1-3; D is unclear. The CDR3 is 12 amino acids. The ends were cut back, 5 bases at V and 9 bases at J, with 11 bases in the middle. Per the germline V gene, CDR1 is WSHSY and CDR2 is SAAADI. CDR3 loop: CASSSGLGTIYF. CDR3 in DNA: TGCGCCAGCAGTTCTGGGCTTGGCACCATATATTTT.

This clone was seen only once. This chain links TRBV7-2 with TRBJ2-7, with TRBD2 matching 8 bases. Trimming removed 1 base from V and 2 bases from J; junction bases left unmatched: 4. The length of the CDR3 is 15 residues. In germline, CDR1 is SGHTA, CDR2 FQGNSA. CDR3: CASSLGSGDTYEQYF. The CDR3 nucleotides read TGTGCCAGCAGCTTAGGTAGCGGGGACACCTACGAGCAGTACTTC.

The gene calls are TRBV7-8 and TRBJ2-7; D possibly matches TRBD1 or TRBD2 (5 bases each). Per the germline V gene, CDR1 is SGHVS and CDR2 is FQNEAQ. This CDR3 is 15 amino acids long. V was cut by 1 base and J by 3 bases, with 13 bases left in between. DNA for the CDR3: TGTGCCAGCAGCTTAGGGGACCGGATCTTCTACGAGCAGTACTTC. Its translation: CASSLGDRIFYEQYF.

CDR3 bases: TGTGCCAGTTTCACCTTATCGCAGGCCCCATCCTACGAGCAGTACTTC. Protein sequence: CASFTLSQAPSYEQYF. The genes are TRBV28 and TRBJ2-7, with D unresolved. Germline lookup yields CDR1 MDHEN and CDR2 SYDVKM. Trimming left V 9 bases short and J 1 base short, with 22 bases between. The CDR3 consists of 16 residues.

The CDR3 loop is CASRRGGSNQPQHF. CDR3 nucleotides: TGTGCCAGCCGTCGGGGGGGTAGCAATCAGCCCCAGCATTTT. The V call is TRBV25-1, the J call TRBJ1-5; D is possibly TRBD1 (5 bases). The length of the CDR3 is 14 residues. V was clipped by 8 bases and J by 0 bases, with 11 bases between them. The germline V gene has CDR1 MGHDK and CDR2 SYGVNS.

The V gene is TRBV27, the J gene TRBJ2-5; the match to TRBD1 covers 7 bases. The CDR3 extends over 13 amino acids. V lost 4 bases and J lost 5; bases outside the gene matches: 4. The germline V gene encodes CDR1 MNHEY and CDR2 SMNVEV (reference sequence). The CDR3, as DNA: TGTGCCAGCAGTTCCACAGGGGTGGAGACCCAGTACTTC. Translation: CASSSTGVETQYF.

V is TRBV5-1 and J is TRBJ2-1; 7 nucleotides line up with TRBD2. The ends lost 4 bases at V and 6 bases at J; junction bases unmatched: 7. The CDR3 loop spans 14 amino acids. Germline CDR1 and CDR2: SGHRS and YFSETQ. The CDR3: CASSAEGGVNEQFF. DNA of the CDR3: TGCGCCAGCAGCGCCGAGGGAGGGGTCAATGAGCAGTTCTTC. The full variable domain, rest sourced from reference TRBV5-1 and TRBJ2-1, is KAGVTQTPRYLIKTRGQQVTLSCSPISGHRSVSWYQQTPGQGLQFLFEYFSETQRNKGNFPGRFSGRQFSNSRSEMNVSTLELGDSALYLCASSAEGGVNEQFFGPGTRLTVL.

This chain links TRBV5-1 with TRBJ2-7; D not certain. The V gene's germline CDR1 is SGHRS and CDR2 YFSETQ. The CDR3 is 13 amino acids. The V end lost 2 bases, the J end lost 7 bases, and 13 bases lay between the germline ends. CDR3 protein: CASSFAPMGEQYF. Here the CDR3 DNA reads TGCGCCAGCAGCTTCGCCCCCATGGGTGAGCAGTACTTC.

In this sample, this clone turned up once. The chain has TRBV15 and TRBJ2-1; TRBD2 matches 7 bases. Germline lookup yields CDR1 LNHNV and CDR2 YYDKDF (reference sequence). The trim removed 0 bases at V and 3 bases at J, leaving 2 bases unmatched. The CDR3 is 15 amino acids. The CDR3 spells CATSREGGNYNEQFF. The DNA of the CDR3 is TGTGCCACCAGCAGAGAGGGGGGGAACTACAATGAGCAGTTCTTC.

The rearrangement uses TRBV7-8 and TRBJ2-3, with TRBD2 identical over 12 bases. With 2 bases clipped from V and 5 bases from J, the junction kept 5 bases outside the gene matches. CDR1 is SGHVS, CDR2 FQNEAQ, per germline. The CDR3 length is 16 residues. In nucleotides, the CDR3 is TGTGCCAGCAGCTTACCTAGCGGGAGGGAGGGAGATACGCAGTATTTT. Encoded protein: CASSLPSGREGDTQYF.

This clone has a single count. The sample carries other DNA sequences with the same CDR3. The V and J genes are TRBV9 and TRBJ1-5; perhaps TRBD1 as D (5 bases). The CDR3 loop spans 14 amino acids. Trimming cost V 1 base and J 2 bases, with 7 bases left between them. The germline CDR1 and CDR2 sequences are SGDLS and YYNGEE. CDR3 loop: CASSVQGGNQPQHF. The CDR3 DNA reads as TGTGCCAGCAGCGTACAGGGTGGCAATCAGCCCCAGCATTTT.

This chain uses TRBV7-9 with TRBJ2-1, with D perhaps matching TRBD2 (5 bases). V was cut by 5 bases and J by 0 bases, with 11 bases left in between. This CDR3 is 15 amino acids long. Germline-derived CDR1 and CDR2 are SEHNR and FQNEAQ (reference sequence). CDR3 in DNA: TGTGCCAGCAGCCCAGACTACGCCTCCTACAATGAGCAGTTCTTC. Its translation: CASSPDYASYNEQFF.

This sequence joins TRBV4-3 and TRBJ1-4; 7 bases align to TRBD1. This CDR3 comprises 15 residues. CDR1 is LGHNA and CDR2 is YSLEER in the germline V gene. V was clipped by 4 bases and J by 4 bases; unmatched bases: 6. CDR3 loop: CASSPRTGGNEKLFF. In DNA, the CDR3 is TGCGCCAGCAGCCCTCGGACAGGTGGTAATGAAAAACTGTTTTTT.

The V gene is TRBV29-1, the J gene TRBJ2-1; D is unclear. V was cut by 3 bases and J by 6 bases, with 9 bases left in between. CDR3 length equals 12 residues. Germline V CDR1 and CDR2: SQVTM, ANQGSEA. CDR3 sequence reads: CSVDNSLNEQFF. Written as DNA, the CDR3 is TGCAGCGTTGATAACTCCCTCAATGAGCAGTTCTTC.

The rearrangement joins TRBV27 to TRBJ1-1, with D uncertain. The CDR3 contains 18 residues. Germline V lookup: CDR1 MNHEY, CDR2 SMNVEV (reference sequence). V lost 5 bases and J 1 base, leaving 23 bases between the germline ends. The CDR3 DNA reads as TGTGCCAGCAGTCCCCCCCCGACCGAAGAACACTGGAACACTGAAGCTTTCTTT. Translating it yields CASSPPPTEEHWNTEAFF.

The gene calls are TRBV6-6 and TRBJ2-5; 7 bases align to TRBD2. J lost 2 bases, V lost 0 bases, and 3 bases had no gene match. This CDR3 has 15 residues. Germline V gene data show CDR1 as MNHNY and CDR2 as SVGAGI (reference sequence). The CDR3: CASSYSGGRQETQYF. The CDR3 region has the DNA TGTGCCAGCAGTTACTCCGGCGGGAGACAAGAGACCCAGTACTTC.

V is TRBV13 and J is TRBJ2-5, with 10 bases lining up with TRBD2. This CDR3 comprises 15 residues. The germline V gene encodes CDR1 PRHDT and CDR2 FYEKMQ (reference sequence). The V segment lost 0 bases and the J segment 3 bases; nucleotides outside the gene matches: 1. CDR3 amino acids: CASSLGLAGEETQYF. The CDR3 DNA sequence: TGTGCCAGCAGCTTAGGCCTAGCGGGAGAAGAGACCCAGTACTTC.

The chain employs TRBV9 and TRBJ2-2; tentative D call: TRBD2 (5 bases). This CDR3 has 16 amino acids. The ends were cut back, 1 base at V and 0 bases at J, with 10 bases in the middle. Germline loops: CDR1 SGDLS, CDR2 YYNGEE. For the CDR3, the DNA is TGTGCCAGCAGCGTAAGCGGCAGCCCGAACACCGGGGAGCTGTTTTTT. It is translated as CASSVSGSPNTGELFF. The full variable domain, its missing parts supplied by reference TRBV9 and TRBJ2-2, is DSGVTQTPKHLITATGQRVTLRCSPRSGDLSVYWYQQSLDQGLQFLIQYYNGEERAKGNILERFSAQQFPDLHSELNLSSLELGDSALYFCASSVSGSPNTGELFFGEGSRLTVL.

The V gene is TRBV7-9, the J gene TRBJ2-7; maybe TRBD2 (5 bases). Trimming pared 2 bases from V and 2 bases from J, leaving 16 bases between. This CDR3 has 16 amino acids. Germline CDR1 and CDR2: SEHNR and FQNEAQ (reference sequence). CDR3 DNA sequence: TGTGCCAGCAGCTTATCTACATCCGGGATCCCCTACGAGCAGTACTTC. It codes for CASSLSTSGIPYEQYF.

The CDR3 DNA reads as TGTGCCAGCAGTTTACACATTATTGGGGATCTGGCGGGAGAGCAGTACTTC. Translation gives CASSLHIIGDLAGEQYF. The chain carries TRBV28 and TRBJ2-7; TRBD2 might be the D (6 bases). This CDR3 is built from 17 residues. V was shortened by 2 bases and J by 7 bases, with 24 bases between the two germline ends. Germline V gene data show CDR1 as MDHEN and CDR2 as SYDVKM.

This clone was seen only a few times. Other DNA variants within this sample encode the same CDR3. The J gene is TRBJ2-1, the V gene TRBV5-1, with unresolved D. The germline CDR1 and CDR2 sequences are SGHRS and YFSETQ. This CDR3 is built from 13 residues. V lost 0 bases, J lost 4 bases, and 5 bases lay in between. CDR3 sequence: CASSLGGYNEQFF. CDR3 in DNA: TGCGCCAGCAGCTTGGGAGGATACAATGAGCAGTTCTTC.

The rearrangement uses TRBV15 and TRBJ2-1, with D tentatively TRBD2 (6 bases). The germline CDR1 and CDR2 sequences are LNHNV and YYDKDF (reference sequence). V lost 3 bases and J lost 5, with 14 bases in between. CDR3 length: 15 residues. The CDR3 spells CATSSGRTFHNEQFF. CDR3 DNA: TGTGCCACCAGCAGCGGGAGAACTTTTCACAATGAGCAGTTCTTC.

The CDR3 loop is CSAGPKETQYF. The CDR3 DNA sequence: TGCAGCGCGGGGCCCAAAGAGACCCAGTACTTC. This chain links TRBV29-1 with TRBJ2-5; D may match TRBD1 or TRBD2 (5 bases each). V lost 7 bases and J 3 bases, leaving 9 bases between the germline ends. The germline CDR1 and CDR2 sequences are SQVTM and ANQGSEA. There are 11 residues in the CDR3.